This record concerns one T cell receptor (beta chain) sequence. Method: immunoSEQ multiplex PCR; TCRdb's copy keeps in-frame clones and lacks some. The sample holds approximately 10,000 clones, 76% seen once. The entry originates in a study of sequential checkpoint blockade in melanoma. As for the study in general: Patients were randomized 1:1 to nivolumab-then-ipilimumab or ipilimumab-then-nivolumab first-line. Both treatment sequences were followed by maintenance nivolumab.

V shed 0 bases and J 3 bases; nucleotides not matched to a gene: 5. The germline V gene encodes CDR1 MRHNA and CDR2 SNTAGT. The CDR3 has 16 amino acids. Treatment given: randomized to nivolumab then ipilimumab (arm A) or the reverse (arm B). Patients had received no earlier DNA-damaging chemotherapy. Sorted cells were live CD3+CD8+, lacking CD19 and CD56, from PBMCs. This sample comprised CD8+ T cells sorted from blood (inferred from file names), obtained from a patient given nivolumab and ipilimumab in sequence. This TCR derives from a human donor with melanoma. The chain links TRBV6-4 to TRBJ2-3; TRBD2 aligns across 8 bases. This CDR3 reads CASSDSERGRTDTQYF. The CDR3, as DNA: TGTGCCAGCAGTGACTCGGAGCGGGGGAGGACAGATACGCAGTATTTT.